Only one count was recorded for the clone carrying this T cell receptor beta chain. Its cognate antigen is unknown. This CDR3 has 15 amino acids. In germline, CDR1 is LNHDA, CDR2 SQIVND (reference sequence). V trimming: 3 bases; J trimming: 6 bases; junction bases outside the gene matches: 11. The PCR employed 60 Vbeta primers together with 13 Jbeta primers. Clones were sequenced by immunoSEQ multiplex PCR, and TCRdb holds only the in-frame ones, with some missing. The sample holds over 65,000 clones, approximately 61% seen once. The record originates from a study of cytomegalovirus exposure and HLA in healthy donors. Study background: Prior work identified roughly 120 million unique TCR beta sequences in some 180 million T cells.

General study results and limits: In vitro experiments confirmed that three CMV-associated chains were specific for CMV antigens.

Sequenced material: PBMCs. This TCR was sampled from a woman in her fifties or sixties in good health and CMV-seropositive. This chain links TRBV19 with TRBJ2-7; 7 bases match TRBD2. CDR3 residues: CASSMGRGRYSEQYV. In nucleotides, the CDR3 is TGTGCCAGTAGTATGGGGCGGGGGAGATATTCCGAGCAGTACGTC.